This T cell receptor beta chain is from a study of radiation and T cells in renal cell carcinoma. General study findings and limits: From baseline, blood top tumor clonotypes peaked at 2 weeks post-radiation.

Time point here: blood 2 weeks post-SBRT. Treatment given: 15 Gy SBRT to primary tumor, nephrectomy 4 weeks later. Regarding this clone: Its antigen remains unidentified.

Method: immunoSEQ multiplex PCR; TCRdb's copy keeps in-frame clones and lacks some. Of some 120,000 clones in the sample, 81% were seen once. Germline V gene lookup returns CDR1 SGHRS and CDR2 YFSETQ. The CDR3 extends over 14 amino acids. V lost 4 bases to trimming and J lost 2 bases, with 11 bases between them. The TCR was taken from a woman in her sixties with renal cell carcinoma. The sequenced sample was blood, obtained from a patient whose treatment included radiotherapy and nephrectomy. V is TRBV5-1 and J is TRBJ2-3; D may match TRBD1 or TRBD2 (5 bases each). CDR3 DNA sequence: TGCGCCAGCAGCCTTCGGGACCACACAGATACGCAGTATTTT. The encoded protein is CASSLRDHTDTQYF.